What follows are 20 T cell receptor beta chains derived from one specimen sequenced in a study of Tregs in tolerant kidney transplant recipients. The nonmyeloablative bone marrow transplants came from related graft donors, with transient mixed chimerism. Generated by immunoSEQ multiplex PCR, the TCRdb table keeps only in-frame clones and is missing some. The data contain approximately 81,000 clones, roughly nine tenths of them seen just once; the ten biggest clones take up 1.6%. The sample consisted of CD4+ T cells from blood (PBMCs), taken 24 months after the transplant. The receptors shown here come from a human patient who received a combined kidney and bone marrow transplant. Some of the T cells may derive from the graft donor.

The chain employs TRBV18 and TRBJ2-5; D unresolved. V was shortened by 2 bases and J by 2 bases, with 9 bases between the two germline ends. This CDR3 contains 14 residues. Per germline, CDR1 KGHSH and CDR2 LQKENI. Written as DNA, the CDR3 is TGTGCCAGCTCACCAGATCAAGCTCAAGAGACCCAGTACTTC. Its translation is CASSPDQAQETQYF.

This clone was recorded once. The chain couples TRBV30 to TRBJ2-6; maybe TRBD1 (5 bases). The germline gives CDR1 GTSNPN, CDR2 SVGIG (reference sequence). Between the trimmed V and J ends, which lost 3 bases and 0 bases, there was a span of 18 bases. This CDR3 is 18 amino acids long. For the CDR3, the DNA is TGTGCCTGGAGGTCAGGGAAGGTACCCATCTCTGGGGCCAACGTCCTGACTTTC. Translating gives CAWRSGKVPISGANVLTF.

In its sample, this clone was seen once. Sequence at one end of the junction differs from germline and may be a read error. Different DNA sequences within this sample yield the same CDR3. DNA of the CDR3: TGCGCCAGCAGCTTTAACATGCCCAATAATTCCCCCCTCCACTTT. Translated, it gives CASSFNMPNNSPLHF. The rearrangement links TRBV5-1 to TRBJ1-6; no firm D call. This CDR3 spans 15 amino acids. Per the germline V gene, CDR1 is SGHRS and CDR2 is YFSETQ.

In its sample, this clone was seen a few times. The gene calls are TRBV19 and TRBJ2-2, with D uncertain. CDR1 and CDR2 from the germline V gene are LNHDA and SQIVND (reference sequence). This CDR3 spans 16 amino acids. V lost 2 bases to trimming and J lost 3 bases, with 13 bases between them. Written as DNA, the CDR3 is TGTGCCAGTAGTATATCCCTGGCCCACCACACCGGGGAGCTGTTTTTT. It encodes CASSISLAHHTGELFF.

V and J are TRBV13 and TRBJ2-7, with unresolved D. V shed 7 bases and J shed 2 bases, with 6 bases lying between them. This CDR3 is built from 11 residues. Germline V gene sequence: CDR1 PRHDT, CDR2 FYEKMQ (reference sequence). In nucleotides, the CDR3 is TGTGCCAGCACCGTTCCCTACGAGCAGTACTTC. Its translation is CASTVPYEQYF.

This clone came up once. This CDR3 reads CASRERGGTDTQYF. Written as DNA, the CDR3 is TGTGCCAGCAGAGAACGGGGAGGGACAGATACGCAGTATTTT. This rearrangement joins TRBV2 to TRBJ2-3, with TRBD2 matching over 7 bases. The CDR3 has 14 amino acids. After removal of 6 bases from V and 3 bases from J, the junction contained 6 bases not matched to a gene. CDR1 and CDR2 from the germline V gene are SNHLY and FYNNEI.

This chain connects TRBV7-9 to TRBJ2-3; 7 nucleotides line up with TRBD2. CDR3 length equals 18 residues. Germline trimming cut 0 bases from V and 6 bases from J; bases unmatched to any gene: 15. Germline V CDR1 and CDR2: SEHNR, FQNEAQ (reference sequence). CDR3 in DNA: TGTGCCAGCAGCTTAGCCTCTAGCGGCGCCTCACGGGGGGATACGCAGTATTTT. Translating gives CASSLASSGASRGDTQYF. The full variable domain, in which reference TRBV7-9 and TRBJ2-3 provide the parts outside the CDR3, is DTGVSQNPRHKITKRGQNVTFRCDPISEHNRLYWYRQTLGQGPEFLTYFQNEAQLEKSRLLSDRFSAERPKGSFSTLEIQRTEQGDSAMYLCASSLASSGASRGDTQYFGPGTRLTVL.

This clone turned up a few times. This same CDR3 is encoded by further DNA sequences in the sample. This sequence joins TRBV6-1 and TRBJ1-6; D perhaps matches TRBD1 (5 bases). The germline gives CDR1 MNHNS, CDR2 SASEGT. Between the trimmed V and J ends, which lost 2 bases and 4 bases, there was a span of 9 bases. The CDR3 is 15 amino acids. The CDR3 DNA follows: TGTGCCAGCAGTGAATCTCAGGGTTATAATTCACCCCTCCACTTT. It yields the protein CASSESQGYNSPLHF.

The chain employs TRBV9 and TRBJ1-5; tentatively, D is TRBD1 (5 bases). Germline CDR1 is SGDLS and CDR2 is YYNGEE. The V gene lost 0 bases and the J gene lost 4 bases, with 8 bases spanning the gap. CDR3 length: 14 amino acids. The CDR3 sequence: CASSVGAGNQPQHF. Here the CDR3 DNA reads TGTGCCAGCAGCGTAGGGGCAGGGAATCAGCCCCAGCATTTT.

The chain recombines TRBV29-1 with TRBJ2-7, with D perhaps TRBD1 (8 bases). Germline assignment: CDR1 SQVTM and CDR2 ANQGSEA. The CDR3 contains 12 residues. Trimming took 7 bases from V and 3 from J, leaving 13 bases between them. CDR3 in DNA: TGCAGCGGGACAGGGAGGGGCTACGAGCAGTACTTC. It encodes CSGTGRGYEQYF.

A note on this clone: The sample has other DNA sequences that encode this CDR3 too. V usage is TRBV5-4 and J usage is TRBJ1-6; unclear D gene. CDR3 length: 16 amino acids. Germline CDR1 SGHNT, CDR2 YYREEE (reference sequence). V shed 1 base and J shed 5 bases, with 13 bases lying between them. The DNA of the CDR3 is TGTGCCAGCAGCTTGCCAGGCACGCCCAATAATTCACCCCTCCACTTT. This gives the protein CASSLPGTPNNSPLHF.

V and J are TRBV11-2 and TRBJ2-7; D gene uncertain. V was pared by 0 bases and J by 2 bases, with 8 bases between. The germline gives CDR1 SGHAT, CDR2 FQNNGV. There are 14 residues in the CDR3. The DNA for the CDR3 is TGTGCCAGCAGCTTAGATGGCAGAACCTACGAGCAGTACTTC. Translated, it gives CASSLDGRTYEQYF.

This clone is a singleton in its sample. The chain uses TRBV18 and TRBJ2-3; TRBD1 matches at 11 bases. Germline V CDR1 and CDR2: KGHSH, LQKENI. The length of the CDR3 is 17 residues. Losses at the gene ends were 2 bases for V and 5 bases for J; bases not matched to a gene: 9. The CDR3 sequence is CASSPGLTGTGGDTQYF. CDR3 in DNA: TGTGCCAGCTCACCAGGATTGACCGGGACAGGGGGAGATACGCAGTATTTT. Together with reference TRBV18 and TRBJ2-3, the CDR3 gives the full variable domain: NAGVMQNPRHLVRRRGQEARLRCSPMKGHSHVYWYRQLPEEGLKFMVYLQKENIIDESGMPKERFSAEFPKEGPSILRIQQVVRGDSAAYFCASSPGLTGTGGDTQYFGPGTRLTVL.

This chain links TRBV23-1 with TRBJ1-1; D not certain. TRBV23-1 is sorted into the ORF group, with uncertain function. The CDR3 contains 12 residues. V lost 11 bases, J lost 4 bases, and 14 bases lay in between. The CDR3 region has the DNA TGCGCCCTGGGAGGGTCAGGCACTGAAGCTTTCTTT. Translation: CALGGSGTEAFF.

The chain combines TRBV6-5 with TRBJ1-5; D might be TRBD1 (5 bases). CDR3 length equals 13 residues. Trimming stripped 6 bases from V and 5 bases from J, with 11 bases between. Germline V CDR1 and CDR2: MNHEY, SVGAGI. CDR3 sequence (DNA): TGTGCCAGCAGAATCGACAGAGATCAGCCCCAGCATTTT. Translating it yields CASRIDRDQPQHF.

V gene TRBV4-3 combines with J gene TRBJ2-3, with 7 bases lining up with TRBD2. CDR1 is LGHNA, CDR2 YSLEER, per germline. V lost 3 bases, J lost 4 bases, and 7 bases stayed unmatched. CDR3 length: 15 residues. CDR3 in DNA: TGCGCCAGCAGCCAGACGGTGGGGGGGGCAGATACGCAGTATTTT. Its translation is CASSQTVGGADTQYF.

This clone was observed a handful of times. The rearrangement joins TRBV2 to TRBJ2-1; D is unresolved. CDR3 length: 14 residues. V dropped 4 bases and J dropped 7 bases, with 14 bases sitting between them. Germline loops: CDR1 SNHLY, CDR2 FYNNEI. Here the CDR3 DNA reads TGTGCCAGCAGTGCCCTACATATCGGGAATGAGCAGTTCTTC. This codes for CASSALHIGNEQFF.

The rearrangement links TRBV5-1 to TRBJ1-1; 7 nucleotides match TRBD1. Germline CDR1 reads SGHRS; CDR2 reads YFSETQ. The trim removed 0 bases at V and 0 bases at J, leaving 5 bases unmatched. This CDR3 is 16 amino acids long. The CDR3 bases are TGCGCCAGCAGCTTGGACGGGACAGTCTTGAACACTGAAGCTTTCTTT. As protein: CASSLDGTVLNTEAFF. The whole variable domain, remainder taken from reference TRBV5-1 and TRBJ1-1, is KAGVTQTPRYLIKTRGQQVTLSCSPISGHRSVSWYQQTPGQGLQFLFEYFSETQRNKGNFPGRFSGRQFSNSRSEMNVSTLELGDSALYLCASSLDGTVLNTEAFFGQGTRLTVV.

The J gene is TRBJ2-5, the V gene TRBV7-2, with D tentatively TRBD1 (6 bases). Trimming stripped 2 bases from V and 1 base from J, with 11 bases between. The CDR3 runs 15 residues. The V gene's germline CDR1 is SGHTA and CDR2 FQGNSA. The CDR3 protein is CASSLFRGPQETQYF. The CDR3 DNA sequence: TGTGCCAGCAGCTTATTCAGGGGACCCCAAGAGACCCAGTACTTC.

This clone came up a few times. The chain employs TRBV7-2 and TRBJ1-1; D ambiguous. The CDR3 is 11 amino acids. The germline gives CDR1 SGHTA, CDR2 FQGNSA. Trimming shortened V by 8 bases and J by 3 bases, and 7 bases separated the two germline ends. Here the CDR3 reads CASSFYTEAFF. The CDR3 DNA reads TGTGCCAGCTCCTTCTACACTGAAGCTTTCTTT.